This T cell receptor beta chain was sequenced during a study of OX40 agonist ivuxolimab in advanced cancers. Across the study: Patients undergoing dose escalation presented with hepatocellular carcinoma, melanoma, renal cell or head and neck cancer.

Study outcomes and limitations: Clonal expansion was seen in CD4+ and CD8+ blood T cells by week 6 at 0.1 to 3.0 mg/kg.

This table comes from immunoSEQ multiplex PCR, and its TCRdb copy is limited to in-frame clones, with some not included. The data show about 94,000 clones, more than 75% seen once. Of note for this clone: Its antigen is unidentified.

The sequencing used CD4+ or CD8+ T cells sorted from blood, collected in a trial of the OX40 agonist ivuxolimab. The TCR was taken from an adult with an advanced solid tumor such as melanoma, head and neck, liver or kidney cancer.

The CDR3 region has the DNA TGTGCCAGCAGCTTGCGGGGACAGGGGGCCGAAACTGAAGCTTTCTTT. This translates into CASSLRGQGAETEAFF. The V call is TRBV5-6, the J call TRBJ1-1; 12 bases agree with TRBD1. The CDR3 is made up of 16 amino acids. J lost 5 bases, V lost 1 base, and 6 bases had no gene match. Germline V lookup: CDR1 SGHDT, CDR2 YYEEEE.